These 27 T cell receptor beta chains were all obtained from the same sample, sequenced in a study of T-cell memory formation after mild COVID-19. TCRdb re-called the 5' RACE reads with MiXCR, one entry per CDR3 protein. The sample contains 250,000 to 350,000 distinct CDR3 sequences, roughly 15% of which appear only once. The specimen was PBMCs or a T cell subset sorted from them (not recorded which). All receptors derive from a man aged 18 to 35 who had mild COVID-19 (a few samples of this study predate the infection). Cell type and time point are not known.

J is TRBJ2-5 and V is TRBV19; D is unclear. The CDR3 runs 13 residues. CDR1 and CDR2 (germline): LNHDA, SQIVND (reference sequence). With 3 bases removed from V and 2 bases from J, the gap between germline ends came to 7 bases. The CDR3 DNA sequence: TGTGCCAGTAGTATTATAACACAAGAGACCCAGTACTTC. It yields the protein CASSIITQETQYF.

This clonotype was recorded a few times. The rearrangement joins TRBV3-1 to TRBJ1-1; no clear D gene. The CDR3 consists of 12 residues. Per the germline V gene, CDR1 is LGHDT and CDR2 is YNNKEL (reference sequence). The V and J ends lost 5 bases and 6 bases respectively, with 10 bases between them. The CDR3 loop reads CASSFGEAEAFF. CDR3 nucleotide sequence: TGTGCCAGCAGCTTTGGGGAAGCTGAAGCTTTCTTT. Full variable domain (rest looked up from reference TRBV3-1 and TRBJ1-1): DTAVSQTPKYLVTQMGNDKSIKCEQNLGHDTMYWYKQDSKKFLKIMFSYNNKELIINETVPNRFSPKSPDKAHLNLHINSLELGDSAVYFCASSFGEAEAFFGQGTRLTVV.

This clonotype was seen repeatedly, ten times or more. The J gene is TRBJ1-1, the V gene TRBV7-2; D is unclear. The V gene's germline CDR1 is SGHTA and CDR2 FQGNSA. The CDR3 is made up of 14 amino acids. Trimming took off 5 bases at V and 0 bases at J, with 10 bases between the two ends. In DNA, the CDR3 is TGTGCCAGCAGCCTCCGGGCCCTGAACACTGAAGCTTTCTTT. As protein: CASSLRALNTEAFF. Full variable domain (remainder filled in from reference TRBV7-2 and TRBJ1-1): GAGVSQSPSNKVTEKGKDVELRCDPISGHTALYWYRQSLGQGLEFLIYFQGNSAPDKSGLPSDRFSAERTGGSVSTLTIQRTQQEDSAVYLCASSLRALNTEAFFGQGTRLTVV.

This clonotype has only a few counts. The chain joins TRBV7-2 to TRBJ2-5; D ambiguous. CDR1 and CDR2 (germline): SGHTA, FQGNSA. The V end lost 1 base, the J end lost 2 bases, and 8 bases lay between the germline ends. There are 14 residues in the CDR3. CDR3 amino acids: CASSLVANQETQYF. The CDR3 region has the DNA TGTGCCAGCAGCTTAGTGGCAAATCAAGAGACCCAGTACTTC.

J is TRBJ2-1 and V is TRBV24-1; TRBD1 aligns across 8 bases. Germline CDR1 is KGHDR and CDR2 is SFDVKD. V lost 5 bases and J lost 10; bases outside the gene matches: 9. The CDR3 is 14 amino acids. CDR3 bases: TGTGCCACCAGTGGTGGACAGGGTATTGGGGAGCAGTTCTTC. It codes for CATSGGQGIGEQFF.

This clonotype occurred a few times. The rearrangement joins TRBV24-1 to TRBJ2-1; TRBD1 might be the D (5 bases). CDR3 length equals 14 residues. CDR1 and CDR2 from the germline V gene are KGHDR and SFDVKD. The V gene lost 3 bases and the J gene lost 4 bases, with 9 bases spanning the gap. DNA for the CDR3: TGTGCCACCAGTGATACGACAGAGTACAATGAGCAGTTCTTC. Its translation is CATSDTTEYNEQFF.

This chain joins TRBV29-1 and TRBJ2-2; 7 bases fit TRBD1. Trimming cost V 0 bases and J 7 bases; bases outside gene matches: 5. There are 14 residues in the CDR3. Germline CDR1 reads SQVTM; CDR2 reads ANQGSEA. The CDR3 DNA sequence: TGCAGCGTTGAAGACCACAGGGGTGGCGGGGAGCTGTTTTTT. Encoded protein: CSVEDHRGGGELFF.

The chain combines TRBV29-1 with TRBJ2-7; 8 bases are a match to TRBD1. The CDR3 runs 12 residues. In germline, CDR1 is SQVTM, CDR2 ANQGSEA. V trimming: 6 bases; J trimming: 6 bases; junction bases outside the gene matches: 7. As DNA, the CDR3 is TGCAGCGTGGCGGACAGGGACCCCGAGCAGTACTTC. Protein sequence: CSVADRDPEQYF.

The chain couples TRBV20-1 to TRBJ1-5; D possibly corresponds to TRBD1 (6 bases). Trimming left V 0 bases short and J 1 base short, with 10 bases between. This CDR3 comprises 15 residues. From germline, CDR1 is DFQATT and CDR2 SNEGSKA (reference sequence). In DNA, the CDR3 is TGCAGTGCTAGAGAAGGGGGTCTAAGCAATCAGCCCCAGCATTTT. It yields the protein CSAREGGLSNQPQHF.

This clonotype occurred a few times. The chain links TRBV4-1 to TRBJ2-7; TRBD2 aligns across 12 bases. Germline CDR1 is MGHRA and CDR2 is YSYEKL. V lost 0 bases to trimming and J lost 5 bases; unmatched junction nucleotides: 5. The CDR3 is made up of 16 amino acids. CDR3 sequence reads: CASSQEWTSGVDEQYV. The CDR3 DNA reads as TGCGCCAGCAGCCAAGAGTGGACTAGCGGGGTGGACGAGCAGTACGTC.

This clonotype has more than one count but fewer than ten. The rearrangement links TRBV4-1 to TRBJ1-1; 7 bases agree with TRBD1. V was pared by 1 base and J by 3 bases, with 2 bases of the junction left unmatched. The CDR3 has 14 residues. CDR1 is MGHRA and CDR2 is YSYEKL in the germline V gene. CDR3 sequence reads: CASSQGTGDTEAFF. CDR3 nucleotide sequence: TGCGCCAGCAGCCAAGGAACAGGGGACACTGAAGCTTTCTTT.

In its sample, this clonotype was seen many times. The CDR3 sequence: CSARDLGQALKGGYTF. The CDR3, as DNA: TGCAGTGCTAGAGATCTCGGACAGGCGCTGAAAGGTGGCTACACCTTC. The chain is built from TRBV20-1 and TRBJ1-2, with 7 bases that match TRBD1. Germline lookup yields CDR1 DFQATT and CDR2 SNEGSKA (reference sequence). The CDR3 spans 16 residues. V gave up 0 bases and J gave up 7 bases; unmatched junction bases: 14.

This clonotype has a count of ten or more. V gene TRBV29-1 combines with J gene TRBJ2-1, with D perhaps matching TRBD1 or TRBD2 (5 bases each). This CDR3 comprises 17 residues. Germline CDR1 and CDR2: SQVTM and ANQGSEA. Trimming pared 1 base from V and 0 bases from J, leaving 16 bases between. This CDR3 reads CSVEGYLARGSYNEQFF. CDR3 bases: TGCAGCGTTGAAGGCTATCTCGCGAGGGGCTCCTACAATGAGCAGTTCTTC.

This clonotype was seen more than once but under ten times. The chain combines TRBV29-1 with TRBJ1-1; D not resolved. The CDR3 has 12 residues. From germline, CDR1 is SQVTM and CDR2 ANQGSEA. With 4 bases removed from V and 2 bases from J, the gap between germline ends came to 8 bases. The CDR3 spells CSVGGVNTEAFF. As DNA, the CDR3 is TGCAGCGTTGGTGGGGTCAACACTGAAGCTTTCTTT.

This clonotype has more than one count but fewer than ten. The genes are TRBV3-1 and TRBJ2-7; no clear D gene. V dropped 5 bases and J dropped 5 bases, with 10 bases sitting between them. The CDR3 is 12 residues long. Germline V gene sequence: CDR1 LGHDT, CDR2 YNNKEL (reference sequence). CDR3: CASSESLNEQYF. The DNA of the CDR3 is TGTGCCAGCAGCGAAAGTCTTAACGAGCAGTACTTC.

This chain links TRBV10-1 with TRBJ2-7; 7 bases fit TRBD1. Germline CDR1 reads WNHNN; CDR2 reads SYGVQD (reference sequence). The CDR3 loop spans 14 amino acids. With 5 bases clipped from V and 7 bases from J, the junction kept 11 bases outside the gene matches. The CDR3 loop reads CASSKDRLEWEQYF. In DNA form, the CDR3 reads TGCGCCAGCAGTAAGGACAGGTTGGAGTGGGAGCAGTACTTC.

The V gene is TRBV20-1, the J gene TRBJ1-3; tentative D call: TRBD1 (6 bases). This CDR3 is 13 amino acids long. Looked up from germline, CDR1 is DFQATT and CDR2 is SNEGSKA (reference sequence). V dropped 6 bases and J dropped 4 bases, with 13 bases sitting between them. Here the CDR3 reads CSADGTLGNTIYF. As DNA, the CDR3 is TGCAGTGCCGACGGGACACTCGGAAACACCATATATTTT.

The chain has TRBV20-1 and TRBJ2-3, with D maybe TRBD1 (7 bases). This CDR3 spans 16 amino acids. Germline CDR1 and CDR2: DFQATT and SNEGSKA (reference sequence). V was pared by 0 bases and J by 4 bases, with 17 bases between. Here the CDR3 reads CSARDPPGGMADTQYF. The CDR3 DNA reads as TGCAGTGCTAGAGATCCTCCAGGGGGGATGGCAGATACGCAGTATTTT.

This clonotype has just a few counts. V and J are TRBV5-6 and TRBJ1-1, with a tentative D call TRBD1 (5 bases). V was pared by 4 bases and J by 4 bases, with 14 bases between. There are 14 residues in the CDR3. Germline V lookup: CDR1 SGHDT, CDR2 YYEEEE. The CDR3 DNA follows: TGTGCCAGCAGCCCCCATCCCGGGGCCACTGAAGCTTTCTTT. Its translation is CASSPHPGATEAFF.

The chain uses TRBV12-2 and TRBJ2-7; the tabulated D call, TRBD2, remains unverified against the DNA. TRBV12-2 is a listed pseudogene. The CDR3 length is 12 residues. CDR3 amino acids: CALQKRVYEQYF. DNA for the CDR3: TGTGCCCTCCAGAAAAGGGTCTACGAGCAGTACTTC.

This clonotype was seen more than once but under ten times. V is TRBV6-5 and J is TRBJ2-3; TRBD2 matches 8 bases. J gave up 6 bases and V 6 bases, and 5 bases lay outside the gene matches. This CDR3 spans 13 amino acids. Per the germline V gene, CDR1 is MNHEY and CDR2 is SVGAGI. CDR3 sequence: CASRGGGSDTQYF. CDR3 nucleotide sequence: TGTGCCAGCAGGGGCGGGGGGTCGGATACGCAGTATTTT.

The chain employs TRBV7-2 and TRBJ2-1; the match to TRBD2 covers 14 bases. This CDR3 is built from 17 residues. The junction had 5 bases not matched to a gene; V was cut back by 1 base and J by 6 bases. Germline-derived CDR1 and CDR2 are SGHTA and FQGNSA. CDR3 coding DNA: TGTGCCAGCAGCTTAGGGCAGGGACTAGCGGGGGCCAATGAGCAGTTCTTC. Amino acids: CASSLGQGLAGANEQFF.

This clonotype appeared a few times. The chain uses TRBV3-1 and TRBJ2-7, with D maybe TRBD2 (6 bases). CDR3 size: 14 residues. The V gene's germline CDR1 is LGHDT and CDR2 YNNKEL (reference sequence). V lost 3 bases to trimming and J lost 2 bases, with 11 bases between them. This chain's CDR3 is CASSQQGGPYEQYF. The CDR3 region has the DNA TGTGCCAGCAGCCAGCAGGGAGGACCCTACGAGCAGTACTTC.

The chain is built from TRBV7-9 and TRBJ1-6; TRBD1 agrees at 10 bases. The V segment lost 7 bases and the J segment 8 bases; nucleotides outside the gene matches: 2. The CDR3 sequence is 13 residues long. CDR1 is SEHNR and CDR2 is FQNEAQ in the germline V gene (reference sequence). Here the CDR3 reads CASTGTGDSPLHF. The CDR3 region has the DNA TGTGCCAGCACCGGGACAGGGGATTCACCCCTCCACTTT. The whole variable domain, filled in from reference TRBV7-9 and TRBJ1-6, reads DTGVSQNPRHKITKRGQNVTFRCDPISEHNRLYWYRQTLGQGPEFLTYFQNEAQLEKSRLLSDRFSAERPKGSFSTLEIQRTEQGDSAMYLCASTGTGDSPLHFGNGTRLTVT.

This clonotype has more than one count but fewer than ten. The CDR3 region is CASSYLGQGYYGYTF. The CDR3 coding sequence is TGTGCCAGCAGTTACTTGGGACAGGGCTACTATGGCTACACCTTC. This chain connects TRBV6-5 to TRBJ1-2; 9 bases line up with TRBD1. Looked up from germline, CDR1 is MNHEY and CDR2 is SVGAGI. V lost 1 base, J lost 3 bases, and 3 bases stayed unmatched. The CDR3 is made up of 15 amino acids.

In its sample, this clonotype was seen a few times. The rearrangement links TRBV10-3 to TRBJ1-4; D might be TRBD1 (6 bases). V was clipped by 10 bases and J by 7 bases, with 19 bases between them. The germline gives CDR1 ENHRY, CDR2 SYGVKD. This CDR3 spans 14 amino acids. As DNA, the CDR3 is TGTGCCACTAACAGGGAGGACGGGCTTGAAAAACTGTTTTTT. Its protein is CATNREDGLEKLFF.

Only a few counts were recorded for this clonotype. CDR3 bases: TGTGCCAGCAGTTTACCCCTGTTGCGGGAAGGGTACAATGAGCAGTTCTTC. Translating gives CASSLPLLREGYNEQFF. The rearrangement uses TRBV12-3 or TRBV12-4 and TRBJ2-1; TRBD2 is a possible D gene (6 bases). The CDR3 covers 17 residues. V lost 2 bases to trimming and J lost 4 bases, with 18 bases between them.